This entry lists 14 T cell receptor beta chains sequenced from one sample in a study of tumor-infiltrating lymphocytes in primary liver carcinoma. From approximately 490 ng total RNA, TCR beta cDNA was generated with a primer in the constant region. Libraries covering TCR beta were generated through three nested multiplex PCR rounds (using a slightly modified ARM-PCR). Running nine to ten cycles apiece, the first two PCR rounds relied on TRBV1-TRBV30 forward primers together with a C-beta reverse primer. Via MiXCR, TCRdb re-called the multiplex PCR reads, giving one row per CDR3 protein. The sample carries 330,000 or so distinct CDR3 sequences, 65% recorded once. They got blood RNA out of unsorted whole blood and also pulled out germline DNA. Sequencing was performed on peripheral blood. All receptors come from a middle-aged man with primary liver carcinoma and hepatitis B virus infection.

There are many counts of this clonotype. The chain has TRBV6-5 and TRBJ1-5; 9 positions match TRBD1. The V and J ends lost 5 bases and 2 bases, in that order; junction bases with no gene match: 4. In germline, CDR1 is MNHEY, CDR2 SVGAGI. This CDR3 has 15 amino acids. The CDR3 nucleotides read TGTGCCAGCAGTGTGGACAGGGGAGGCAATCAGCCCCAGCATTTT. The encoded protein is CASSVDRGGNQPQHF.

The sample holds many counts of this clonotype. The chain links TRBV5-4 to TRBJ1-1, with unresolved D. CDR1 is SGHNT and CDR2 is YYREEE in the germline V gene (reference sequence). V gave up 5 bases and J gave up 1 base, with 12 bases separating them. This CDR3 region has 14 residues. The CDR3 DNA follows: TGTGCCAGCAGTCTAAGTCGGGCGAACACTGAAGCTTTCTTT. It yields the protein CASSLSRANTEAFF. The full variable domain, with the rest looked up from reference TRBV5-4 and TRBJ1-1, is ETGVTQSPTHLIKTRGQQVTLRCSSQSGHNTVSWYQQALGQGPQFIFQYYREEENGRGNFPPRFSGLQFPNYSSELNVNALELDDSALYLCASSLSRANTEAFFGQGTRLTVV.

This clonotype was observed at least ten times. The rearrangement links TRBV11-3 to TRBJ2-3, with a tentative D call TRBD2 (5 bases). With 5 bases removed from V and 6 bases from J, the gap between germline ends came to 9 bases. The CDR3 extends over 12 amino acids. Germline loops: CDR1 SGHNT, CDR2 YENEEA. The CDR3 DNA follows: TGTGCCAGCAGCGCTTCGGGGGATACGCAGTATTTT. Translated: CASSASGDTQYF.

This clonotype has only a few counts. The V and J genes are TRBV30 and TRBJ2-3; 8 bases map to TRBD1. The V gene end was trimmed by 0 bases and the J gene end by 4 bases; junction bases not matched to a gene: 9. The CDR3 is made up of 16 amino acids. CDR1 and CDR2 (germline): GTSNPN, SVGIG (reference sequence). CDR3 sequence: CAWSVENWGQADTQYF. The CDR3 DNA sequence: TGTGCCTGGAGTGTCGAAAATTGGGGACAGGCAGATACGCAGTATTTT.

Note on this clonotype: A much larger clonotype is one base distant, so this may be a read error. The chain recombines TRBV4-3 with TRBJ1-1, with a tentative D call TRBD1 (5 bases). This CDR3 is 15 amino acids long. The germline V gene encodes CDR1 LGHNA and CDR2 YSLEER. V dropped 2 bases and J dropped 2 bases, with 12 bases sitting between them. The CDR3 DNA is TGCGCCAGCAGCCAATGGGCCAGGGAAAACACTGAAGCTTTCTTT. It encodes CASSQWARENTEAFF.

Notes on this clonotype: A much larger clone lies a single base off, so this may be a read error. This chain links TRBV6-1 with TRBJ2-3; D is uncertain. The CDR3 consists of 11 residues. Germline V gene sequence: CDR1 MNHNS, CDR2 SASEGT. For the CDR3, the DNA is TGTGTCAGCGAGTTAGGGTATACGCAGTATTTT. This codes for CVSELGYTQYF.

About this clonotype: Germline is not matched at one junction end, which may reflect a read error. This chain connects TRBV4-1 to TRBJ2-6, with D maybe TRBD1 (7 bases). Per the germline V gene, CDR1 is MGHRA and CDR2 is YSYEKL. CDR3 size: 17 residues. CDR3 protein: CASSRGTVFSGVNVLTF. The CDR3 DNA reads TGCGCCAGCAGCCGCGGGACAGTCTTCTCTGGGGTCAACGTCCTGACTTTC.

Concerning this clonotype itself: A read error may account for a junction end that differs from germline. This sequence joins TRBV11-3 and TRBJ2-2, with a possible D match to TRBD2 (5 bases). CDR3 size: 15 residues. Germline V gives CDR1 SGHNT, CDR2 YENEEA. CDR3 sequence: CTSSLDHGNPGELFF. CDR3 bases: TGTACCAGCAGCTTAGATCACGGGAATCCCGGGGAGCTGTTTTTT.

This chain uses TRBV6-5 with TRBJ2-3; TRBD1 might be the D (6 bases). Trimming shortened V by 0 bases and J by 1 base, and 11 bases separated the two germline ends. Germline loops: CDR1 MNHEY, CDR2 SVGAGI. The CDR3 is made up of 16 amino acids. CDR3 nucleotides: TGTGCCAGCAGTTACTCGGAGGCAGGGGGCACAGATACGCAGTATTTT. Amino acids: CASSYSEAGGTDTQYF.

Of note for this clonotype: Possible read error: a much larger clone is one base away. The chain joins TRBV6-2 or TRBV6-3 to TRBJ2-3; either TRBD1 or TRBD2 may fit D (5 bases each). V was clipped by 6 bases and J by 8 bases, with 18 bases between them. Looked up from germline, CDR1 is MNHEY and CDR2 is SVGEGT. This CDR3 has 14 amino acids. The CDR3 reads CASRPVRAQGTQYF. The CDR3 bases are TGTGCCAGCAGACCCGTGAGGGCCCAGGGTACGCAGTATTTT.

The count of this clonotype is one. One end of the junction varies from germline; a read error may be responsible. The rearrangement joins TRBV5-1 to TRBJ2-2; D is unclear. This CDR3 is 12 amino acids long. Germline values: CDR1 SGHRS, CDR2 YFSETQ. CDR3 nucleotides: TGCGACAGCAGCGCCGCCCCCGGGGAGCTGTTTTTT. This translates into CDSSAAPGELFF.

Details on this clonotype: A much larger clone lies a single base off, so this may be a read error. This chain uses TRBV5-1 with TRBJ2-1, with D uncertain. Trimming stripped 4 bases from V and 7 bases from J, with 15 bases between. Germline CDR1 and CDR2: SGHRS and YFSETQ. CDR3 length: 14 amino acids. CDR3 DNA: TGCGCCAGCAGCGCTGGGTGGACCTCAAATGAGCAGTTCTTC. Translation: CASSAGWTSNEQFF.

Comments on this clonotype: One end of the junction varies from germline; a read error may be responsible. The rearrangement uses TRBV6-1 and TRBJ2-7, with a tentative D call TRBD1 (6 bases). Germline CDR1 and CDR2: MNHNS and SASEGT. The CDR3 runs to 17 residues. This CDR3 is CASSIPYRDLYSYEQNF. The CDR3, as DNA: TGTGCCAGCAGTATACCCTACAGGGACCTATACTCCTACGAGCAGAACTTC.

V usage is TRBV14 and J usage is TRBJ2-5, with TRBD2 matching over 7 bases. CDR1 SGHDN and CDR2 FVKESK come from the germline V gene. V dropped 0 bases and J dropped 2; count of bases not matched to a gene: 3. The CDR3 length is 15 residues. CDR3 region: CASSQDWTRQETQYF. In DNA form, the CDR3 reads TGTGCCAGCAGCCAAGATTGGACTAGACAAGAGACCCAGTACTTC.